The 27 T cell receptor beta chains below all came from one sample that was sequenced in a study of blood T cell repertoires in COVID-19. Profiled with immunoSEQ multiplex PCR; TCRdb holds only in-frame clones, not every one. The sample carries roughly 290,000 clones, roughly 80% recorded once. Sequenced sample: peripheral blood. Receptors were obtained from a woman aged 45-59 years with active or convalescent COVID-19.

The J gene is TRBJ2-7, the V gene TRBV2; D remains unclear. Trimming shortened V by 6 bases and J by 0 bases, and 6 bases separated the two germline ends. Germline V gene sequence: CDR1 SNHLY, CDR2 FYNNEI. This CDR3 region has 12 residues. In DNA, the CDR3 is TGTGCCAGCAGGTCCTTCTCCTACGAGCAGTACTTC. This gives the protein CASRSFSYEQYF.

The chain has TRBV29-1 and TRBJ2-7, with 10 bases identical to TRBD1. The ends lost 7 bases at V and 3 bases at J; junction bases unmatched: 3. CDR3 length equals 12 residues. Germline V gene sequence: CDR1 SQVTM, CDR2 ANQGSEA. The CDR3 DNA reads TGCAGCGCCAGGACAGGGGGCTACGAGCAGTACTTC. Protein sequence: CSARTGGYEQYF.

V and J are TRBV19 and TRBJ2-2; the match to TRBD2 covers 7 bases. Germline loops: CDR1 LNHDA, CDR2 SQIVND (reference sequence). The CDR3 is 16 residues long. Trimming took 5 bases from V and 4 from J; bases not matched to a gene: 10. CDR3 amino acids: CASSGPRTGGTGELFF. The CDR3 DNA sequence: TGTGCCAGTAGTGGACCAAGGACGGGGGGCACCGGGGAGCTGTTTTTT. Variable domain in full (rest from reference TRBV19 and TRBJ2-2): DGGITQSPKYLFRKEGQNVTLSCEQNLNHDAMYWYRQDPGQGLRLIYYSQIVNDFQKGDIAEGYSVSREKKESFPLTVTSAQKNPTAFYLCASSGPRTGGTGELFFGEGSRLTVL.

This clone was seen a handful of times. This chain links TRBV9 with TRBJ1-6; D possibly corresponds to TRBD1 (6 bases). Germline assignment: CDR1 SGDLS and CDR2 YYNGEE. The CDR3 length is 15 residues. Between the trimmed V and J ends, which lost 4 bases and 10 bases, there was a span of 18 bases. The CDR3 here is CASSLLAGDVSPLHF. In nucleotides, the CDR3 is TGTGCCAGCAGCCTCCTGGCAGGGGATGTCTCACCCCTCCACTTT.

The V call is TRBV28, the J call TRBJ1-2; maybe TRBD1 (5 bases). V was clipped by 4 bases and J by 8 bases, with 8 bases between them. Germline V gene lookup returns CDR1 MDHEN and CDR2 SYDVKM. The CDR3 is made up of 11 amino acids. The CDR3 spells CASSSTVGYTF. For the CDR3, the DNA is TGTGCCAGCAGTTCGACAGTCGGCTACACCTTC.

The chain combines TRBV29-1 with TRBJ2-3; D gene unclear. The germline V gene has CDR1 SQVTM and CDR2 ANQGSEA. This CDR3 contains 17 residues. V was cut by 0 bases and J by 0 bases, with 16 bases left in between. As DNA, the CDR3 is TGCAGCGTTGAAGATCTAGTGACGTGGTTTAGCACAGATACGCAGTATTTT. It is translated as CSVEDLVTWFSTDTQYF.

The V call is TRBV3-1 (or the pseudogene TRBV3-2), the J call TRBJ2-5; TRBD1 aligns across 9 bases. The CDR3 length is 14 residues. The trim removed 5 bases at V and 5 bases at J, leaving 6 bases unmatched. The V gene's germline CDR1 is LGHDT and CDR2 YNNKEL (reference sequence). The CDR3 DNA is TGTGCCAGCAGCAAGACAGGGGGGTTTGAGACCCAGTACTTC. Amino acids: CASSKTGGFETQYF.

The V call is TRBV6-5, the J call TRBJ2-5; a possible D gene is TRBD2 (6 bases). The germline V gene encodes CDR1 MNHEY and CDR2 SVGAGI. V was trimmed by 6 bases and J by 5 bases, leaving 19 bases between them. The CDR3 covers 15 residues. In DNA, the CDR3 is TGTGCCAGCAGCGCCAACGGAGGGCCGGGGGAGACCCAGTACTTC. It specifies CASSANGGPGETQYF.

The V gene is TRBV27, the J gene TRBJ2-7; TRBD2 aligns across 13 bases. Germline-derived CDR1 and CDR2 are MNHEY and SMNVEV (reference sequence). This CDR3 spans 15 amino acids. V lost 5 bases to trimming and J lost 1 base; unmatched junction nucleotides: 2. The CDR3 is CASSATSGRSYEQYF. In nucleotides, the CDR3 is TGTGCCAGCAGTGCGACTAGCGGGAGGTCCTACGAGCAGTACTTC.

This chain links TRBV10-3 with TRBJ1-2; D ambiguous. Per the germline V gene, CDR1 is ENHRY and CDR2 is SYGVKD. The V end was cut by 3 bases, the J end by 2 bases, with 10 bases between. This CDR3 region has 14 residues. For the CDR3, the DNA is TGTGCCATCAGTGACCATGGACTGAACTATGGCTACACCTTC. Translating it yields CAISDHGLNYGYTF.

The chain carries TRBV7-8 and TRBJ1-1; no reliable D call. This CDR3 has 15 amino acids. Germline V gene lookup returns CDR1 SGHVS and CDR2 FQNEAQ. Trimming left V 3 bases short and J 0 bases short, with 11 bases between. The CDR3 loop is CASSFYQPMNTEAFF. CDR3 DNA sequence: TGTGCCAGCAGCTTCTACCAACCAATGAACACTGAAGCTTTCTTT.

The V gene is TRBV3-1 (or the pseudogene TRBV3-2), the J gene TRBJ2-1; tentatively, D is TRBD2 (6 bases). Germline values: CDR1 LGHDT, CDR2 YNNKEL (reference sequence). The CDR3 has 18 amino acids. Trimming pared 1 base from V and 7 bases from J, leaving 23 bases between. CDR3 in amino acids: CASSQGFGGGGRRNEQFF. CDR3 nucleotide sequence: TGTGCCAGCAGCCAAGGCTTTGGAGGCGGAGGGAGGAGAAATGAGCAGTTCTTC.

The chain links TRBV18 to TRBJ1-4, with D tentatively TRBD1 (6 bases). CDR3 length: 17 amino acids. V was clipped by 6 bases and J by 0 bases, with 17 bases between them. In germline, CDR1 is KGHSH, CDR2 LQKENI. The CDR3 sequence: CASSTSIQGATNEKLFF. CDR3 DNA sequence: TGTGCCAGCTCCACTTCGATACAGGGAGCAACTAATGAAAAACTGTTTTTT. The entire variable domain, with the rest obtained from reference TRBV18 and TRBJ1-4, is as follows: NAGVMQNPRHLVRRRGQEARLRCSPMKGHSHVYWYRQLPEEGLKFMVYLQKENIIDESGMPKERFSAEFPKEGPSILRIQQVVRGDSAAYFCASSTSIQGATNEKLFFGSGTQLSVL.

This chain connects TRBV27 to TRBJ2-3, with a possible D match to TRBD2 (5 bases). The germline CDR1 and CDR2 sequences are MNHEY and SMNVEV (reference sequence). CDR3 length: 16 residues. The germline V and J ends were trimmed by 4 bases and 0 bases, with 14 bases remaining between them. The CDR3: CASSSPLTGSTDTQYF. The CDR3 DNA is TGTGCCAGCAGTTCCCCCCTGACGGGGAGCACAGATACGCAGTATTTT.

In its sample, this clone was seen a few times. This chain uses TRBV25-1 with TRBJ2-7; tentatively, D is TRBD2 (6 bases). The CDR3 is made up of 14 amino acids. In germline, CDR1 is MGHDK, CDR2 SYGVNS. V was shortened by 5 bases and J by 5 bases, with 16 bases between the two germline ends. The CDR3 nucleotides read TGTGCCAGCAGTCCCCCTAAGGAGGGCCACGAGCAGTACTTC. It codes for CASSPPKEGHEQYF.

The rearrangement links TRBV29-1 to TRBJ1-2, with 7 bases matching TRBD1. With 7 bases clipped from V and 3 bases from J, the junction kept 11 bases outside the gene matches. This CDR3 has 14 amino acids. CDR1 is SQVTM, CDR2 ANQGSEA, per germline. Written as DNA, the CDR3 is TGCAGCGCCAAGGGTGACAGGGAGGACTATGGCTACACCTTC. It codes for CSAKGDREDYGYTF. The full variable domain, completed using reference TRBV29-1 and TRBJ1-2, is SAVISQKPSRDICQRGTSLTIQCQVDSQVTMMFWYRQQPGQSLTLIATANQGSEATYESGFVIDKFPISRPNLTFSTLTVSNMSPEDSSIYLCSAKGDREDYGYTFGSGTRLTVV.

Notes on this clone: This sample includes further DNA sequences coding for the same CDR3. V usage is TRBV12-3 or TRBV12-4 and J usage is TRBJ1-1; the D is unclear. V was pared by 2 bases and J by 5 bases, with 6 bases between. The CDR3 extends over 12 amino acids. CDR3: CASSLRGTEAFF. CDR3 coding DNA: TGTGCCAGCAGTTTACGGGGAACTGAAGCTTTCTTT.

With respect to this clone: The identical CDR3 is also encoded by other nucleotide sequences in the sample. The J gene is TRBJ1-6, the V gene TRBV5-1, with unresolved D. V shed 0 bases and J shed 10 bases, with 11 bases lying between them. Per germline, CDR1 SGHRS and CDR2 YFSETQ. The CDR3 is 14 amino acids. Written as DNA, the CDR3 is TGCGCCAGCAGCTTGGTATCGGGGAACTCACCCCTCCACTTT. Amino acids: CASSLVSGNSPLHF. Drawing the rest from reference TRBV5-1 and TRBJ1-6, the complete variable domain is KAGVTQTPRYLIKTRGQQVTLSCSPISGHRSVSWYQQTPGQGLQFLFEYFSETQRNKGNFPGRFSGRQFSNSRSEMNVSTLELGDSALYLCASSLVSGNSPLHFGNGTRLTVT.

The rearrangement joins TRBV6-5 to TRBJ1-4, with D maybe TRBD1 (6 bases). CDR1 and CDR2 from the germline V gene are MNHEY and SVGAGI. Trimming removed 6 bases at V and 8 bases at J, with 16 bases between. The CDR3 loop spans 14 amino acids. In nucleotides, the CDR3 is TGTGCCAGCAGCCCCGGGGGGGGGCGCGAAAAACTGTTTTTT. Residues: CASSPGGGREKLFF.

The J gene is TRBJ2-3, the V gene TRBV5-1; 10 positions match TRBD2. Germline V gene sequence: CDR1 SGHRS, CDR2 YFSETQ. The CDR3 is made up of 19 amino acids. Germline trimming cut 4 bases from V and 0 bases from J; bases unmatched to any gene: 14. This chain's CDR3 is CASSPVRIGLADSTDTQYF. The CDR3 coding sequence is TGCGCCAGCAGCCCGGTACGAATTGGACTAGCGGATAGCACAGATACGCAGTATTTT.

The J gene is TRBJ2-3, the V gene TRBV5-1; D is perhaps TRBD1 (6 bases). The V gene's germline CDR1 is SGHRS and CDR2 YFSETQ. The CDR3 runs to 17 residues. V dropped 1 base and J dropped 6 bases, with 21 bases sitting between them. For the CDR3, the DNA is TGCGCCAGCAGCTTGTTACCCAGGGGTGATCGGGTGGATACGCAGTATTTT. Translated, it gives CASSLLPRGDRVDTQYF.

The chain links TRBV14 to TRBJ1-3, with a weak D call TRBD1 (5 bases). The CDR3 totals 17 residues. Trimming stripped 0 bases from V and 0 bases from J, with 12 bases between. Germline lookup yields CDR1 SGHDN and CDR2 FVKESK. CDR3 coding DNA: TGTGCCAGCAGCCAAGATAGGGGCGTACTCTCTGGAAACACCATATATTTT. Its translation is CASSQDRGVLSGNTIYF.

The chain has TRBV9 and TRBJ1-5, with TRBD1 matching 9 bases. V lost 3 bases to trimming and J lost 6 bases; unmatched junction nucleotides: 7. The CDR3 runs 15 residues. Germline values: CDR1 SGDLS, CDR2 YYNGEE. The chain's CDR3 is CASSAGQGFGQPQHF. The CDR3 DNA reads TGTGCCAGCAGCGCCGGACAGGGGTTCGGTCAGCCCCAGCATTTT.

The chain uses TRBV18 and TRBJ2-6; no firm D call. The CDR3 extends over 16 amino acids. V gave up 3 bases and J gave up 0 bases, with 9 bases separating them. In germline, CDR1 is KGHSH, CDR2 LQKENI. The CDR3 is CASSPIDFSGANVLTF. DNA of the CDR3: TGTGCCAGCTCACCCATCGACTTCTCTGGGGCCAACGTCCTGACTTTC. Variable domain in full (rest from reference TRBV18 and TRBJ2-6): NAGVMQNPRHLVRRRGQEARLRCSPMKGHSHVYWYRQLPEEGLKFMVYLQKENIIDESGMPKERFSAEFPKEGPSILRIQQVVRGDSAAYFCASSPIDFSGANVLTFGAGSRLTVL.

The chain recombines TRBV3-1 (or the pseudogene TRBV3-2) with TRBJ2-1, with 8 positions matching TRBD2. CDR3 length: 16 residues. V gave up 4 bases and J gave up 7 bases; unmatched junction bases: 12. Germline-derived CDR1 and CDR2 are LGHDT and YNNKEL (reference sequence). CDR3 nucleotides: TGTGCCAGCAGCCTTATCCTTTCCACGGGAGGGAATGAGCAGTTCTTC. It codes for CASSLILSTGGNEQFF.

J is TRBJ1-2 and V is TRBV28; D may be TRBD1 (5 bases). The V end lost 2 bases, the J end lost 8 bases, and 18 bases lay between the germline ends. This CDR3 has 15 residues. The germline CDR1 and CDR2 sequences are MDHEN and SYDVKM. The DNA for the CDR3 is TGTGCCAGCAGTTTAGAGGACGTAGGGGCCTACGGCTACACCTTC. It translates to CASSLEDVGAYGYTF.

The rearrangement links TRBV4-2 to TRBJ2-4; D unresolved. CDR3 length: 14 amino acids. Trimming stripped 0 bases from V and 5 bases from J, with 8 bases between. In germline, CDR1 is LGHNA, CDR2 YNFKEQ. The CDR3 DNA is TGTGCCAGCAGCCAAGATCGTATAGAAAACATTCAGTACTTC. Protein: CASSQDRIENIQYF.